This T cell receptor beta chain was obtained from a study of T cell repertoires in cytomegalovirus infection. Across the study: Public TCR beta signatures marked donors with CMV infection and the matching HLA.

One entry per CDR3 protein, called by TCRdb with MiXCR from the reads. The sample contains roughly 720,000 distinct CDR3 sequences, 35% to 40% of which appear only once. Germline assignment: CDR1 MNHEY and CDR2 SMNVEV (reference sequence). J lost 14 bases, V lost 8 bases, and 10 bases had no gene match. The CDR3 extends over 14 amino acids. The rearrangement joins TRBV27 to TRBJ2-3, with TRBD2 matching 16 bases. Sequenced: PBMCs. The sequence came from a human donor in good health (CMV status not recorded). Some clones in this sample may be carry-over from other donors' samples. DNA of the CDR3: TGTGCCAGCGAAGCCGGGACTAGCGGGAGGGCCCGGTATTTT. It specifies CASEAGTSGRARYF.